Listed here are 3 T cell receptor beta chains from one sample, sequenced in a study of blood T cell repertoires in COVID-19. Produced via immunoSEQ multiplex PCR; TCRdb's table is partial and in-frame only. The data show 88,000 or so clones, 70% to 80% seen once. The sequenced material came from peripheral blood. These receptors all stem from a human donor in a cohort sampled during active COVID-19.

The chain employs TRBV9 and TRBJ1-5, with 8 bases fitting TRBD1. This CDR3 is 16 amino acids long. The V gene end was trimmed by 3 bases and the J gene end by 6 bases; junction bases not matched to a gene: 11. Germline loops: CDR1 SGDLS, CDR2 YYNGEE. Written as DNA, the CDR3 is TGTGCCAGCAGCGAATCCCCGGACAGGGTCGGTCAGCCCCAGCATTTT. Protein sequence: CASSESPDRVGQPQHF. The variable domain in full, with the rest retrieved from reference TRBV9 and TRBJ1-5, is DSGVTQTPKHLITATGQRVTLRCSPRSGDLSVYWYQQSLDQGLQFLIQYYNGEERAKGNILERFSAQQFPDLHSELNLSSLELGDSALYFCASSESPDRVGQPQHFGDGTRLSIL.

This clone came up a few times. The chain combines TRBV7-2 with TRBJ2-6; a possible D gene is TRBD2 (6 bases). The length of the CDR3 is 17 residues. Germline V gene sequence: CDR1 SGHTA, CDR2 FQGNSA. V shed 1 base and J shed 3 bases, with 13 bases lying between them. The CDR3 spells CASSLGGPTSGANVLTF. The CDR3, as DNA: TGTGCCAGCAGCTTAGGGGGCCCGACTAGTGGGGCCAACGTCCTGACTTTC. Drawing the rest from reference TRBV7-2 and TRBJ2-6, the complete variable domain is GAGVSQSPSNKVTEKGKDVELRCDPISGHTALYWYRQSLGQGLEFLIYFQGNSAPDKSGLPSDRFSAERTGGSVSTLTIQRTQQEDSAVYLCASSLGGPTSGANVLTFGAGSRLTVL.

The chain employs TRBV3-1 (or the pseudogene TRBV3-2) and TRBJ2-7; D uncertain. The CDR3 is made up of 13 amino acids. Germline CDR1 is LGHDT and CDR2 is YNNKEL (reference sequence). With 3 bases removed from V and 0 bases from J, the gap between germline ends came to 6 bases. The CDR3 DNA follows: TGTGCCAGCAGCCAGGCTAGCTCCTACGAGCAGTACTTC. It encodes CASSQASSYEQYF.